This T cell receptor (beta chain) was obtained from a study of blood T cell repertoires in COVID-19. Study as a whole: Samples came from the United States, Italy and Spain, spanning acute and convalescent COVID-19. Nucleic acid was either cDNA or gDNA, and it came from T cells, B-cell-depleted T cells, or PBMCs.

As originally analysed: Reference gene primer amplification gave nucleated cell count estimates. Produced via immunoSEQ multiplex PCR; TCRdb's table is partial and in-frame only. V, J and clone size were drawn from that table, and D and trimming were deduced from the DNA. The sample has fewer than 110,000 clones; 60% to 85% are singletons. Germline CDR1 reads LNHDA; CDR2 reads SQIVND (reference sequence). V lost 3 bases, J lost 0 bases, and 9 bases lay in between. The CDR3 has 15 amino acids. The chain links TRBV19 to TRBJ1-3; D gene unclear. Sequencing was done on a sample of peripheral blood. The clonotype comes from a man in his sixties or seventies with acute or convalescent COVID-19. The CDR3 reads CASSINWSSGNTIYF. The DNA for the CDR3 is TGTGCCAGTAGTATTAACTGGAGCTCTGGAAACACCATATATTTT.